This section outlines one T cell receptor (beta chain) sequence together with its context. Other DNA sequences in this specimen translate into the identical CDR3. In the source study's methods: Junction-only immunoSEQ sequences carried no quality scores, so filtering differed. The assay was immunoSEQ multiplex PCR, and TCRdb's table has in-frame clones only and misses some. D and trimming come from the DNA, and the V and J calls and clone size come from that table. The sample includes about 670,000 clones, 60% to 80% of them seen just once. This sample was included in a study of shared clonotypes between healthy human individuals. Germline CDR1 is SNHLY and CDR2 is FYNNEI. This CDR3 has 14 residues. Trimming at V came to 6 bases and at J to 2 bases, leaving 3 bases not matched to a gene.

The receptor was isolated from a woman in her 30s in good health. The chain recombines TRBV2 with TRBJ2-2, with 7 bases identical to TRBD1. Material for sequencing was memory CD4+ T cells sorted from blood. Sample subset: CD45RA-negative fraction. CDR3 amino acids: CASRDRVNTGELFF. The CDR3 bases are TGTGCCAGCAGAGACAGGGTTAACACCGGGGAGCTGTTTTTT.